These 25 T cell receptor beta chains were sequenced from one sample in a study of blood T cell repertoires in COVID-19. Method: immunoSEQ multiplex PCR; TCRdb's copy keeps in-frame clones and lacks some. This sample has around 160,000 clones, with roughly 85% found just once. The specimen was peripheral blood. The receptors derive from a man aged 60 to 69 with acute or convalescent COVID-19.

The chain combines TRBV7-3 with TRBJ2-3, with TRBD2 matching 10 bases. This CDR3 is 16 amino acids long. After removal of 5 bases from V and 6 bases from J, the junction contained 11 bases not matched to a gene. Germline CDR1 SGHTA, CDR2 FQGTGA. CDR3 region: CASSEQAGGPGDTQYF. DNA for the CDR3: TGTGCCAGCAGCGAACAAGCGGGAGGGCCGGGCGATACGCAGTATTTT.

V usage is TRBV28 and J usage is TRBJ1-1, with 8 bases fitting TRBD1. The CDR3 has 14 amino acids. Per germline, CDR1 MDHEN and CDR2 SYDVKM. V shed 7 bases, J shed 2 bases, and the junction held 6 bases outside the gene matches. CDR3 DNA: TGTGCCAGCAAAGGACAGGGACCAAACACTGAAGCTTTCTTT. Residues: CASKGQGPNTEAFF.

The J gene is TRBJ2-7, the V gene TRBV29-1; 8 positions agree with TRBD1. The CDR3 runs 11 residues. The trim removed 6 bases at V and 6 bases at J, leaving 4 bases unmatched. Germline V gene sequence: CDR1 SQVTM, CDR2 ANQGSEA. The CDR3 reads CSVGTGVEQYF. DNA of the CDR3: TGCAGCGTGGGGACAGGTGTCGAGCAGTACTTC.

This chain links TRBV28 with TRBJ1-3, with TRBD1 matching 8 bases. This CDR3 comprises 16 residues. The germline V gene has CDR1 MDHEN and CDR2 SYDVKM. After removal of 4 bases from V and 2 bases from J, the junction contained 7 bases not matched to a gene. The CDR3 nucleotides read TGTGCCAGCAGTTCAACAGGGGGGGGTCCTGGAAACACCATATATTTT. Its protein product is CASSSTGGGPGNTIYF.

This chain links TRBV5-1 with TRBJ1-2; no reliable D call. CDR3 size: 11 residues. Per germline, CDR1 SGHRS and CDR2 YFSETQ. V was shortened by 4 bases and J by 4 bases, with 5 bases between the two germline ends. CDR3 sequence (DNA): TGCGCCAGCAGCGACTCCTATGGCTACACCTTC. This sequence encodes CASSDSYGYTF.

This clone was detected a few times. This chain joins TRBV5-4 and TRBJ1-2; 9 bases fit TRBD1. With V trimmed by 4 bases and J by 7 bases, 14 bases remained unmatched. Germline lookup yields CDR1 SGHNT and CDR2 YYREEE (reference sequence). The CDR3 spans 16 residues. Here the CDR3 DNA reads TGTGCCAGCAGCAGGGGGGGTACAGGGGGCGCGGTTGGCTACACCTTC. Translation gives CASSRGGTGGAVGYTF.

This rearrangement joins TRBV5-5 to TRBJ2-7, with 7 bases that match TRBD2. This CDR3 is 15 amino acids long. Germline V gives CDR1 SGHKS, CDR2 YYEKEE (reference sequence). After removal of 3 bases from V and 2 bases from J, the junction contained 8 bases not matched to a gene. For the CDR3, the DNA is TGTGCCAGCAGCTCGGGCCCGGGGGGAACCTACGAGCAGTACTTC. This encodes CASSSGPGGTYEQYF.

The chain joins TRBV5-5 to TRBJ2-3; 9 bases map to TRBD1. J was trimmed by 4 bases and V by 3 bases; bases with no gene match: 9. Germline CDR1 reads SGHKS; CDR2 reads YYEKEE (reference sequence). This CDR3 has 16 amino acids. The CDR3 loop reads CASSSRQGGTADTQYF. The CDR3 DNA is TGTGCCAGCAGCTCCCGACAGGGGGGAACGGCAGATACGCAGTATTTT.

The chain joins TRBV6-5 to TRBJ1-1; tentative D call: TRBD1 (6 bases). The germline gives CDR1 MNHEY, CDR2 SVGAGI. V was clipped by 7 bases and J by 3 bases, with 15 bases between them. The CDR3 totals 14 residues. The CDR3 sequence: CASTQGFRDTEAFF. CDR3 DNA: TGTGCCAGCACCCAGGGGTTCCGGGACACTGAAGCTTTCTTT.

The chain recombines TRBV29-1 with TRBJ2-5, with TRBD1 matching over 10 bases. Per germline, CDR1 SQVTM and CDR2 ANQGSEA. Losses at the gene ends were 6 bases for V and 1 base for J; bases not matched to a gene: 2. CDR3 length: 13 residues. Written as DNA, the CDR3 is TGCAGCGTGGGACAGGGGCCCCAAGAGACCCAGTACTTC. Its protein product is CSVGQGPQETQYF.

The count of this clone is one. The rearrangement joins TRBV10-1 to TRBJ1-1; TRBD1 matches 9 bases. Unmatched junction bases numbered 5, after V lost 0 bases and J lost 12 bases. The germline V gene has CDR1 WNHNN and CDR2 SYGVQD (reference sequence). The length of the CDR3 is 13 residues. The CDR3 sequence: CASSESGTGSPFF. The CDR3 DNA reads as TGCGCCAGCAGTGAGTCGGGGACAGGGTCTCCTTTCTTT.

The J gene is TRBJ1-2, the V gene TRBV28; tentatively, D is TRBD1 (5 bases). V was trimmed by 4 bases and J by 4 bases, leaving 25 bases between them. Germline V lookup: CDR1 MDHEN, CDR2 SYDVKM. This CDR3 contains 18 residues. CDR3 residues: CASSSPGFVGLGSYGYTF. The CDR3 DNA reads as TGTGCCAGCAGTTCCCCAGGGTTTGTCGGTTTGGGGTCCTATGGCTACACCTTC.

On this clone: An end of the junction differs from the germline gene, which may be a read error. V and J are TRBV5-6 and TRBJ2-3; D might be TRBD2 (6 bases). Germline-derived CDR1 and CDR2 are SGHDT and YYEEEE. CDR3 size: 15 residues. Here the CDR3 DNA reads TGTGCCAGCAGCTTGGGCGGCGGGAACTTAGATAGGCAGTATTTT. Translation gives CASSLGGGNLDRQYF.

CDR3 amino acids: CASSYFGRGNTIYF. The CDR3 DNA follows: TGTGCCAGCAGTTATTTTGGCAGAGGAAACACCATATATTTT. The chain joins TRBV6-5 to TRBJ1-3; D is unclear. From germline, CDR1 is MNHEY and CDR2 SVGAGI. There are 14 residues in the CDR3. V was pared by 3 bases and J by 4 bases, with 10 bases between.

The chain combines TRBV7-9 with TRBJ2-7; D is undetermined. This CDR3 is built from 12 residues. Trimming pared 3 bases from V and 5 bases from J, leaving 8 bases between. CDR1 and CDR2 from the germline V gene are SEHNR and FQNEAQ (reference sequence). CDR3 DNA sequence: TGTGCCAGCAGCTTTTTGAGTGACGAGCAGTACTTC. Protein product: CASSFLSDEQYF. The whole variable domain, remainder taken from reference TRBV7-9 and TRBJ2-7, is DTGVSQNPRHKITKRGQNVTFRCDPISEHNRLYWYRQTLGQGPEFLTYFQNEAQLEKSRLLSDRFSAERPKGSFSTLEIQRTEQGDSAMYLCASSFLSDEQYFGPGTRLTVT.

This clone has a single count. The chain links TRBV28 to TRBJ1-3; a weak D match, TRBD1 (6 bases). Germline V CDR1 and CDR2: MDHEN, SYDVKM. Trimming removed 8 bases from V and 6 bases from J, with 17 bases in between. The CDR3 contains 14 residues. The CDR3 is CASHKGGVENTIYF. DNA of the CDR3: TGTGCCAGCCATAAAGGGGGAGTCGAAAACACCATATATTTT.

The chain links TRBV10-3 to TRBJ2-7, with D tentatively TRBD1 (6 bases). V was clipped by 0 bases and J by 4 bases, with 10 bases between them. Germline CDR1 is ENHRY and CDR2 is SYGVKD. The CDR3 consists of 14 residues. The CDR3, as DNA: TGTGCCATCAGTGAGTCGACAGGAGTATACGAGCAGTACTTC. It codes for CAISESTGVYEQYF.

In nucleotides, the CDR3 is TGTGCCAGCAGCGCCCCCCCTACCACAGATACGCAGTATTTT. Amino acid sequence: CASSAPPTTDTQYF. This chain links TRBV9 with TRBJ2-3; D gene ambiguous. The CDR3 consists of 14 residues. Germline V gene sequence: CDR1 SGDLS, CDR2 YYNGEE. Deletions cut 3 bases from V and 2 bases from J, with 10 bases between.

A word on this clone: At one end the junction does not follow the germline gene, possibly because of a read error. The chain is built from TRBV5-1 and TRBJ1-4; 7 bases are a match to TRBD1. This CDR3 region has 14 residues. CDR1 and CDR2 (germline): SGHRS, YFSETQ. CDR3 nucleotide sequence: TGCGCCAGCACCTTGGGAGGGGGCCAAGAAAAACTGTTTTTT. Protein sequence: CASTLGGGQEKLFF.

The chain couples TRBV4-2 to TRBJ2-1, with TRBD2 matching 11 bases. V shed 4 bases and J 1 base; nucleotides not matched to a gene: 9. This CDR3 has 18 residues. The germline V gene encodes CDR1 LGHNA and CDR2 YNFKEQ. CDR3 nucleotides: TGTGCCAGCAGCCCCTGGCTAGCGGGAGGTCGGTCCTACAATGAGCAGTTCTTC. It translates to CASSPWLAGGRSYNEQFF.

The genes are TRBV15 and TRBJ2-5; D gene unclear. The V gene's germline CDR1 is LNHNV and CDR2 YYDKDF (reference sequence). The CDR3 covers 14 residues. V lost 0 bases, J lost 1 base, and 6 bases lay in between. The CDR3 loop reads CATSRDTSQETQYF. CDR3 bases: TGTGCCACCAGCAGAGACACTTCCCAAGAGACCCAGTACTTC.

V is TRBV7-2 and J is TRBJ1-6; D is possibly TRBD1 (5 bases). The CDR3 has 15 amino acids. Germline loops: CDR1 SGHTA, CDR2 FQGNSA. V was cut by 5 bases and J by 10 bases, with 18 bases left in between. The CDR3 bases are TGTGCCAGCAGCAGAGATGGGGGGAGAGGGTCACCCCTCCACTTT. Translating it yields CASSRDGGRGSPLHF. The variable domain in full, completed from reference TRBV7-2 and TRBJ1-6, reads GAGVSQSPSNKVTEKGKDVELRCDPISGHTALYWYRQSLGQGLEFLIYFQGNSAPDKSGLPSDRFSAERTGGSVSTLTIQRTQQEDSAVYLCASSRDGGRGSPLHFGNGTRLTVT.

CDR3 DNA sequence: TGTGCCATCAGTGGGCGACAGGGCCCGACCACTCCTTACAATGAGCAGTTCTTC. Its protein product is CAISGRQGPTTPYNEQFF. V gene TRBV10-3 combines with J gene TRBJ2-1, with 7 bases identical to TRBD1. The CDR3 sequence is 18 residues long. Germline CDR1 and CDR2: ENHRY and SYGVKD. The V segment lost 4 bases and the J segment 4 bases; nucleotides outside the gene matches: 16.

J is TRBJ2-7 and V is TRBV19; D might be TRBD1 (5 bases). This CDR3 has 18 residues. CDR1 is LNHDA and CDR2 is SQIVND in the germline V gene (reference sequence). Trimming left V 0 bases short and J 2 bases short, with 20 bases between. The CDR3 DNA follows: TGTGCCAGTAGTATAGATCTAGGAGCTTATCCAGGGACCTACGAGCAGTACTTC. It specifies CASSIDLGAYPGTYEQYF.

The CDR3 reads CASSQASGTGELFF. The CDR3 DNA is TGCGCCAGCAGCCAAGCTAGCGGGACCGGGGAGCTGTTTTTT. This chain uses TRBV4-1 with TRBJ2-2; 8 positions agree with TRBD2. The J segment lost 5 bases and the V segment lost 1 base, leaving 0 bases of the junction unmatched. The CDR3 totals 14 residues. CDR1 MGHRA and CDR2 YSYEKL come from the germline V gene.